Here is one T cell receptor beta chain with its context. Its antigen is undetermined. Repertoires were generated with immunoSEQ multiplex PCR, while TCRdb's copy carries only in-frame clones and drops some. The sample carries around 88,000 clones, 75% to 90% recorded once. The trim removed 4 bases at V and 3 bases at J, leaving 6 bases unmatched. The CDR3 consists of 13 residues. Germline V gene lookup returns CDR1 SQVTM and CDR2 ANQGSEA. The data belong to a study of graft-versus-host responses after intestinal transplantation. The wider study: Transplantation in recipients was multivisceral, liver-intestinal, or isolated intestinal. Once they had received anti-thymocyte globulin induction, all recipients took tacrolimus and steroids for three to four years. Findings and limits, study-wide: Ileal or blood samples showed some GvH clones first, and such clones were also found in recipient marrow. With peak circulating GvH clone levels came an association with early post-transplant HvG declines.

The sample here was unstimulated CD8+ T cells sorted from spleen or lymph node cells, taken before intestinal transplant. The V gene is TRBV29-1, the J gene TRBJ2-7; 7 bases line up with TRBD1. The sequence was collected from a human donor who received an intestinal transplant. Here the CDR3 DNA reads TGCAGCGTTGCAAGAGGGGACAGCTACGAGCAGTACTTC. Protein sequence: CSVARGDSYEQYF.